This section outlines one TCR beta chain sequence together with its context. This clonotype has just a few counts. Its cognate antigen has yet to be identified. No much larger clone exists at a distance of one base, and base qualities are not known. The 39 donors, aged about 6 to 100 years, were systemically healthy Caucasian individuals from Russia. Each donor gave ten milliliters of peripheral blood, drawn into EDTA-treated Vacutainer tubes. Ficoll-Paque density-gradient centrifugation was used to isolate PBMCs, with at least 6.5 million obtained per sample. Total RNA was extracted from PBMCs with Trizol reagent, with at least 6 micrograms obtained per sample. For every donor, flow cytometry on a PBMC aliquot measured the percentage of naive CD45RAhigh/CD27high T cells. The sample originates from a study of blood T cells in healthy people across ages (dated by TCRdb to the mid-2010s). In terms of the full investigation: In model experiments, template switching captured roughly one uniquely barcoded TCR beta cDNA molecule for every two T cells. Age-related changes in TCR beta repertoire diversity were measured in the study by deep sequencing normalized with unique cDNA molecular identifiers. Four age groups were formed from the donors: young (average approximately 17 years), middle-aged (approximately 40), aged (around 62) and long-lived (more than 75). Two additional independent replicas of 1 million unique cDNA reads from the same blood draw were analyzed for two donors (one aged 18 to 30 and one aged 80 or older).

Study-level results and caveats: Because donor CMV infection status was unknown, age-related changes in expanded clonotypes were potentially confounded. The percentage of naive T cells measured by flow cytometry correlated strongly with observed TCR beta diversity. As age increased, observed TCR beta diversity per million T cells dropped in a roughly linear way, and a significant reduction was already evident by age approximately 40. Bulk unsorted PBMC profiling prevented conclusive comparison of naive and antigen-experienced compartments. Estimates of total diversity based on one million sequenced T cells were regarded as lower bounds and as underestimates. Compared with the aged group, the long-lived group had more naive CD4+ T cells, fewer expanded clones and increased TCR diversity, a pattern suggesting age selection.

Library preparation employed 5' RACE. Sequencing took place on an Illumina HiSeq 2500. A second 7 to 11 cycle PCR used a sample-barcoded 5' primer and a J-beta primer mix. A unique molecular identifier was introduced onto each TCR beta cDNA molecule by a template-switch 5' adaptor carrying 12 random nucleotides. Each sample yielded at least 2.5 million CDR3-containing paired-end reads. First-strand cDNA was synthesized from all RNA with the Mint cDNA synthesis kit, primed by a TRBC-specific oligonucleotide. Following uracil-DNA glycosylase treatment, a first 18-cycle PCR with universal primers M1SS and BC2_uni_R was performed on all cDNA. Per the authors' processing: For normalization, 1 million high-quality reads, each with a distinct molecular identifier, were randomly selected from each sample. Instead of being binned into consensus sequences, reads that shared molecular identifiers were thrown out. MiTCR, with a Q25 quality threshold and the strictest error-elimination algorithm, was used for CDR3 identification, clonotype clustering and error correction. A nonparametric unseen species model using Euler transformation provided a lower-bound estimate of total TCR beta diversity. TCRdb reran the public reads through fastp at Q25 and MiXCR, keeping productive beta chains. Rows with a matching CDR3 protein are joined into one entry that keeps the most common DNA and genes. These V and J calls are TCRdb output, not the study's own analysis. For this sample the table gives 800,000 to 950,000 distinct CDR3 sequences, of which 25% to 35% were detected only once. About a tenth of the sample is in the top ten clones.

As encoded in the germline V gene, CDR1 is MNHEY while CDR2 is SVGEGT. Including cysteine and phenylalanine, the CDR3 has 14 amino acids. The CDR3 DNA has 42 bases and is translated from base 1. V is cut by 6 bases and J by 3 bases, and the space between the germline ends is 14 bases. This sample was also put to use in a study of T cells of mothers and their children. As that second paper reports: The donors were nine systemically healthy Caucasian individuals, made up of three mothers and their six children. cDNA synthesis used all of the extracted RNA, with approximately 1.4 ug of RNA in each 15 ul reaction. In the second PCR, sample barcodes and 2-4 random nucleotides were introduced via the M1S primer. Over 8.5 million TCR beta CDR3 reads were obtained for each mother, and some 3 million reads were obtained for each child. TCR recombination output is similarly shaped by thymic selection in related and unrelated pairs, with a minor effect exerted by inherited differences. Normalized repertoire overlap in related mother-child pairs was always slightly higher than in unrelated mother-child pairs, but the difference was never significant. No persistent microchimeric T cell clones were found, with a detection sensitivity of roughly 99 clones per million clonotypes. Deep NGS was used in the study to compare the TCR beta repertoires of mothers and children and to look for features that separate related mother-child pairs from unrelated individuals. On average, the children were about 12 +/- 4 years old, while the mothers were about 40 +/- 4 years old. After adapter ligation with NEBNext reagents, the libraries were sequenced on Illumina HiSeq 2000 with 100+100 nt paired-end reads. To avoid cross-contamination, the mother libraries and the child libraries were prepared a month apart and sequenced in separate runs. Between about 500,000 and 2,300,000 distinct TCR beta clonotypes were identified per donor. Naive TCR beta clonotypes were estimated from low-frequency clonotypes matched to each donor's FACS-determined naive share, without sorting.

The specimen was blood. The sequence joins TRBV6-2 or TRBV6-3 to TRBJ1-1, with no reliable assignment of the D segment. The sequence came from a woman aged 40 to 50 in good health. The CDR3: CASSHEGSYTEAFF. The sequence in DNA is TGTGCCAGCAGCCACGAAGGGAGTTACACTGAAGCTTTCTTT.